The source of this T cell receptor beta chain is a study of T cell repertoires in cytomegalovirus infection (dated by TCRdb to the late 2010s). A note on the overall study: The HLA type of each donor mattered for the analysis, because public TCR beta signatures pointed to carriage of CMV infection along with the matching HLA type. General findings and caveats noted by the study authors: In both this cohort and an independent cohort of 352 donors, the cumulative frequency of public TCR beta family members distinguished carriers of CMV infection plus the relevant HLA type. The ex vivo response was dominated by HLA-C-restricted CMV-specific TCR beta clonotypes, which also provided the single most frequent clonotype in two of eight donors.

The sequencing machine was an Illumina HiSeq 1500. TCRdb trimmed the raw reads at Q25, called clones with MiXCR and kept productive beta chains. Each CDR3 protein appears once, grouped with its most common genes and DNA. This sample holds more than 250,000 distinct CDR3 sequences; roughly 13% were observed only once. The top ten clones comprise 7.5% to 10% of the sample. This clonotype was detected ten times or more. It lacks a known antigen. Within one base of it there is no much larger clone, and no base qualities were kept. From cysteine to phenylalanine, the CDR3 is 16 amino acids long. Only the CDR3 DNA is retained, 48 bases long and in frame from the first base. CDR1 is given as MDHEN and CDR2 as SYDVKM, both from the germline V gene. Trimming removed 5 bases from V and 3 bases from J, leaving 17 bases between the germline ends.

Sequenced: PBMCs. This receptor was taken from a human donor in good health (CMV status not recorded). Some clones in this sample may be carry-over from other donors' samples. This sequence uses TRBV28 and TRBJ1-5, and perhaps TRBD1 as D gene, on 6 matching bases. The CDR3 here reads CASSRDIRHLNQPQHF. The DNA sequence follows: TGTGCCAGCAGTCGGGACATCCGCCACCTCAATCAGCCCCAGCATTTT.